This TCR beta chain was sequenced for a study of blood T cell repertoires in COVID-19. Study-level background: Sources were T cells, B-cell-depleted T cells, or PBMCs; the material itself was cDNA or gDNA.

Original handling: Cell counts per sample came from amplifying reference gene primers. The repertoire was sequenced with immunoSEQ multiplex PCR; TCRdb's copy has only in-frame clones and lacks some. The V and J calls and clone size are taken from that table; D and trimming were inferred from the DNA. The data show 50,000 to 75,000 clones, about 75% seen once. The TCR sequence derives from a woman over 75 with acute or convalescent COVID-19. The sample consisted of peripheral blood.

CDR3 amino acids: CASRAGGTDTQYF. DNA for the CDR3: TGCGCCAGCAGGGCAGGGGGTACAGATACGCAGTATTTT. This chain connects TRBV5-1 to TRBJ2-3; 7 positions match TRBD1. V lost 5 bases and J lost 3; bases outside the gene matches: 3. Germline CDR1 SGHRS, CDR2 YFSETQ. The length of the CDR3 is 13 residues.